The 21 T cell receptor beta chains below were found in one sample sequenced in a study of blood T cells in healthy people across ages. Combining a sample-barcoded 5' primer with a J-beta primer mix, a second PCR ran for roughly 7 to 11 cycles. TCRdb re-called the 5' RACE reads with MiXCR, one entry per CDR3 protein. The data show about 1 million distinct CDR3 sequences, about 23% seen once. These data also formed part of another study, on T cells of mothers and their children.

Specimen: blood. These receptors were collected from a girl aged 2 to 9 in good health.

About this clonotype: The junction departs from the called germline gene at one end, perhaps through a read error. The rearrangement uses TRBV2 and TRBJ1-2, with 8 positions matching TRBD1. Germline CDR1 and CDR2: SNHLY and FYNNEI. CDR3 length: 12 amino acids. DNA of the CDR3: TGCGCCAGCAGTCCAGGGGGCATTGGCTACACCTTC. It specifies CASSPGGIGYTF.

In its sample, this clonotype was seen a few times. The CDR3 region has the DNA TGCAGCGCTTCGGGACAGGGGTACTATGGCTACACCTTC. Its protein product is CSASGQGYYGYTF. The chain recombines TRBV29-1 with TRBJ1-2; 10 nucleotides match TRBD1. Germline V gene data show CDR1 as SQVTM and CDR2 as ANQGSEA. The CDR3 contains 13 residues. V trimming: 7 bases; J trimming: 3 bases; junction bases outside the gene matches: 5.

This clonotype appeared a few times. The CDR3, as DNA: TGTGCCAGCAGTGATCAGGGTCTGAGGAATGGCTACACCTTC. Residues: CASSDQGLRNGYTF. V usage is TRBV25-1 and J usage is TRBJ1-2, with D perhaps matching TRBD1 (5 bases). CDR3 size: 14 residues. Germline CDR1 reads MGHDK; CDR2 reads SYGVNS. V shed 3 bases and J shed 6 bases, with 14 bases lying between them.

The CDR3, as DNA: TGTGCCAGCAGGATAGCCAGGGGGCGCGAAGAGACCCAGTACTTC. Residues: CASRIARGREETQYF. The V call is TRBV11-2, the J call TRBJ2-5; TRBD1 matches 8 bases. Germline V gene sequence: CDR1 SGHAT, CDR2 FQNNGV. The trim removed 6 bases at V and 3 bases at J, leaving 9 bases unmatched. This CDR3 region has 15 residues.

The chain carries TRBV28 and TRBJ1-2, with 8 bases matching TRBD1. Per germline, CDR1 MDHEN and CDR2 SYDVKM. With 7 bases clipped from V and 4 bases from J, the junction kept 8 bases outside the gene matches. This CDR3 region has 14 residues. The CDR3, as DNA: TGTGCCAGCACCAGGACAGGGAGAGGCTATGGCTACACCTTC. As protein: CASTRTGRGYGYTF.

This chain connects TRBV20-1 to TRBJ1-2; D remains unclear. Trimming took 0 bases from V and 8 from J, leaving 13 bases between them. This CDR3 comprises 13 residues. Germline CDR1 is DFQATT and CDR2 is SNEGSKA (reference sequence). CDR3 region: CSARDYGIEGYTF. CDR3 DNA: TGCAGTGCTAGAGATTACGGCATTGAAGGCTACACCTTC.

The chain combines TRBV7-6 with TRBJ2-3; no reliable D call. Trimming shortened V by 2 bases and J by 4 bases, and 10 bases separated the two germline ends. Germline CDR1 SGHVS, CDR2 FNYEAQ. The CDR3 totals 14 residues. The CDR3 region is CASSLSPTSDTQYF. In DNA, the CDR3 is TGTGCCAGCAGCTTAAGCCCCACCTCAGATACGCAGTATTTT. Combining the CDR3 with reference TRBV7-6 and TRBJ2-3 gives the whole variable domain GAGVSQSPRYKVTKRGQDVALRCDPISGHVSLYWYRQALGQGPEFLTYFNYEAQQDKSGLPNDRFSAERPEGSISTLTIQRTEQRDSAMYRCASSLSPTSDTQYFGPGTRLTVL.

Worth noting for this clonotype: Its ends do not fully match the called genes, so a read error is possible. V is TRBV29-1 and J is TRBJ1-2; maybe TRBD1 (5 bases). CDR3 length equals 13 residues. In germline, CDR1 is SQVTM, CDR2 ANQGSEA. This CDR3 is CSVGDGKIPETYF. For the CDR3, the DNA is TGCAGCGTTGGGGACGGAAAAATTCCTGAAACCTACTTC.

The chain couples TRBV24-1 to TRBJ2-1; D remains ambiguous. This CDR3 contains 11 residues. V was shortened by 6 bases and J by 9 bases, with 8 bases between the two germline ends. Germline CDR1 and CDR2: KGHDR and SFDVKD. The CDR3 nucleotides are TGTGCCACCAGTAAACACGGTGAGCAGTTCTTC. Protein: CATSKHGEQFF.

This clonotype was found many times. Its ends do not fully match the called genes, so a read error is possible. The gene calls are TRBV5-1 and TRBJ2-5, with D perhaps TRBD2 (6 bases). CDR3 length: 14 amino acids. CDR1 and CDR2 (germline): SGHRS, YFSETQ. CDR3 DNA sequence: TGTGCCAGCAGCTTAGAGGGAGGAGGGGAGACCCAGTACTTC. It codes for CASSLEGGGETQYF.

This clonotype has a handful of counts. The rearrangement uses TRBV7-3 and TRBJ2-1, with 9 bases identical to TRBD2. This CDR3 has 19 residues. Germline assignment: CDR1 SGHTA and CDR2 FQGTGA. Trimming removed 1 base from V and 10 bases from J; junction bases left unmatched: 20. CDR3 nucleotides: TGTGCCAGCAGCTTAATCGGTGGGTTTGGCGGGAGGGCCTCGGGAGAGCAGTTCTTC. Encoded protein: CASSLIGGFGGRASGEQFF. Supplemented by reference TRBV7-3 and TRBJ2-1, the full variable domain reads GAGVSQTPSNKVTEKGKYVELRCDPISGHTALYWYRQSLGQGPEFLIYFQGTGAADDSGLPNDRFFAVRPEGSVSTLKIQRTERGDSAVYLCASSLIGGFGGRASGEQFFGPGTRLTVL.

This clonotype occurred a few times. The CDR3 nucleotides read TGCAGTGCTAGCCGGGACAGCCATAGCTATGGCTACACCTTC. It translates to CSASRDSHSYGYTF. This chain connects TRBV20-1 to TRBJ1-2; 7 nucleotides align to TRBD1. V lost 3 bases, J lost 4 bases, and 8 bases stayed unmatched. Germline CDR1 is DFQATT and CDR2 is SNEGSKA (reference sequence). The CDR3 covers 14 residues.

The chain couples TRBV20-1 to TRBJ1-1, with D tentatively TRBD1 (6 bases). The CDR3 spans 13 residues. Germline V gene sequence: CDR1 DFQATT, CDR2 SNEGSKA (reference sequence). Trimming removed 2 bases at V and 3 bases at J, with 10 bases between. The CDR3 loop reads CSARQGMDTEAFF. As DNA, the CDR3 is TGCAGTGCTAGACAGGGGATGGACACTGAAGCTTTCTTT.

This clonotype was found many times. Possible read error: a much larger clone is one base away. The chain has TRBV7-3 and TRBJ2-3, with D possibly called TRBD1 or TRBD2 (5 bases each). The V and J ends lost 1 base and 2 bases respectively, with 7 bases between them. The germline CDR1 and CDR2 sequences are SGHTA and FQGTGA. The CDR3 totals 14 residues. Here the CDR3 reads CASSLRGTTDTQYF. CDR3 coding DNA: TGTGCCAGCAGCTTAAGGGGGACCACAGATACGCAGTATTTT.

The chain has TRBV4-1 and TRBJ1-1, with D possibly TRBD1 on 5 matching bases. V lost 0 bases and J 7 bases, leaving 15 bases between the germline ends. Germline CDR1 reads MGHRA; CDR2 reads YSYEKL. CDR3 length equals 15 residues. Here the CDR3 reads CASSQDSPGPFEAFF. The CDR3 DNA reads TGCGCCAGCAGCCAAGATTCCCCAGGGCCCTTTGAAGCTTTCTTT.

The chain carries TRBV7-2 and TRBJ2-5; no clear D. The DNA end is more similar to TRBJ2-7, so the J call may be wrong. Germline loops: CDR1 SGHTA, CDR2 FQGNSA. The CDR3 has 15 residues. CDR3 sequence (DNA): TGTGCCAGCAGCTTAGGTCCGCAGACCTCCTACGAGCAGTACTTC. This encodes CASSLGPQTSYEQYF.

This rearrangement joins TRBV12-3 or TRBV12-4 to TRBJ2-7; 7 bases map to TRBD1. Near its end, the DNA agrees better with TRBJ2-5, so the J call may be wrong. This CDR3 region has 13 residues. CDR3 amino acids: CASSYGTVETQYF. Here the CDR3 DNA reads TGTGCCAGCAGTTATGGGACAGTCGAGACCCAGTACTTC.

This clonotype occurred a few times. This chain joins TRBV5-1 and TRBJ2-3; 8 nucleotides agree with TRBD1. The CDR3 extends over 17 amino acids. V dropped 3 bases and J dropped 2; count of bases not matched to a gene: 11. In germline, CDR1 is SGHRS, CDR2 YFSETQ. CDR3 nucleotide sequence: TGCGCCAGCAGCTCTACACGCGGACAGGGCCTCACAGATACGCAGTATTTT. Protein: CASSSTRGQGLTDTQYF. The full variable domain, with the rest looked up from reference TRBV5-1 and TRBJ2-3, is KAGVTQTPRYLIKTRGQQVTLSCSPISGHRSVSWYQQTPGQGLQFLFEYFSETQRNKGNFPGRFSGRQFSNSRSEMNVSTLELGDSALYLCASSSTRGQGLTDTQYFGPGTRLTVL.

CDR3 in DNA: TGCGCCAGCAGCCAAGTTGGAGTCGGGGATGAAGCTTTCTTT. Protein: CASSQVGVGDEAFF. The chain employs TRBV4-1 and TRBJ1-1, with unresolved D. This CDR3 has 14 residues. Germline CDR1 reads MGHRA; CDR2 reads YSYEKL. Trimming took 1 base from V and 7 from J, leaving 13 bases between them.

For the CDR3, the DNA is TGCAGTGCTGCCCGGGACACAAGCTCCTACAATGAGCAGTTCTTC. Its translation is CSAARDTSSYNEQFF. V usage is TRBV20-1 and J usage is TRBJ2-1, with D perhaps TRBD1 (6 bases). The CDR3 covers 15 residues. Trimming left V 5 bases short and J 0 bases short, with 14 bases between. The germline V gene encodes CDR1 DFQATT and CDR2 SNEGSKA (reference sequence).

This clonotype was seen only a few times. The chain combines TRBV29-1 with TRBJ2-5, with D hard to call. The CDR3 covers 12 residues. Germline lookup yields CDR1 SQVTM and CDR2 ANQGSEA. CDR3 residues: CTADGLQETQYF. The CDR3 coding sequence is TGCACCGCCGACGGGCTGCAAGAGACCCAGTACTTC.